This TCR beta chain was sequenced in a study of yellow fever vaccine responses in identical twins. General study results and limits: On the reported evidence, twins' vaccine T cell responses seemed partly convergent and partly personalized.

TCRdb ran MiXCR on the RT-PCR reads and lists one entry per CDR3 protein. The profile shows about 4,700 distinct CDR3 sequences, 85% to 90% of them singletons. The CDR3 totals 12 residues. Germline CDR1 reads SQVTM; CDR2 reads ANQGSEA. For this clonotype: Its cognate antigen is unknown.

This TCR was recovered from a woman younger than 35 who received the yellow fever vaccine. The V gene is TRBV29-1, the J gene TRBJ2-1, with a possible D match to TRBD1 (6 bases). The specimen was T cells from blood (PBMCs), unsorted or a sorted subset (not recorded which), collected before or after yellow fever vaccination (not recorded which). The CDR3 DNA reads TGCAGTGTGGGGGCAGAGTACAATGAGCAGTTCTTC. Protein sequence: CSVGAEYNEQFF.